This T cell receptor (beta chain) was sequenced during a study of blood T cell repertoires in COVID-19. The CDR3 contains 14 residues. CDR1 and CDR2 (germline): KGHDR, SFDVKD. Trimming removed 3 bases at V and 5 bases at J, with 12 bases between. TCRdb's table, derived via immunoSEQ multiplex PCR, lists solely in-frame clones and lacks some. The sample records about 200,000 clones, roughly 80% being singletons. V and J are TRBV24-1 and TRBJ2-5; a weak D match, TRBD2 (6 bases). This sequence was found in a man between 60 and 75 years old with acute or convalescent COVID-19. Sample: peripheral blood. CDR3 nucleotides: TGTGCCACCAGTGATACTGGGAGGTTGGAGACCCAGTACTTC. This codes for CATSDTGRLETQYF.